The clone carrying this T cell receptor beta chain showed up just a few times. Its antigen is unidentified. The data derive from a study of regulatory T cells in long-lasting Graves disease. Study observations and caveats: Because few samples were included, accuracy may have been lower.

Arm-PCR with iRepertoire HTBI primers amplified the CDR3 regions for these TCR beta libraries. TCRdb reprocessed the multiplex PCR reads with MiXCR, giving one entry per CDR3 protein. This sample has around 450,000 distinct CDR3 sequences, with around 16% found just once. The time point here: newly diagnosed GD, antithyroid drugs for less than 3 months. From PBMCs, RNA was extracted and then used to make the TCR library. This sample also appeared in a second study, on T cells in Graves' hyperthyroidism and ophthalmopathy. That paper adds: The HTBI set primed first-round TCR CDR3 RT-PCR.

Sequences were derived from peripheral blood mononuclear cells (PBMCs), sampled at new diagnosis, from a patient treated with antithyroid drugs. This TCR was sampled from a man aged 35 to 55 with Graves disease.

CDR3 sequence: CASSETGGSIYEQYF. The CDR3 nucleotides read TGCGCCAGCAGTGAGACAGGGGGCTCTATCTACGAGCAGTACTTC. This sequence joins TRBV10-1 and TRBJ2-7; 9 nucleotides match TRBD1. CDR3 length: 15 amino acids. Trimming removed 2 bases from V and 3 bases from J; junction bases left unmatched: 5. Germline assignment: CDR1 WNHNN and CDR2 SYGVQD (reference sequence).